This passage covers 31 T cell receptor beta chains from one sample sequenced in a study of blood T cell repertoires in COVID-19. Sequencing was performed with immunoSEQ multiplex PCR; in TCRdb, only in-frame clones are kept and a portion is missing. Among 150,000 to 200,000 clones listed, around 87% were seen once. Source material: peripheral blood. These receptors originate from a man between 18 and 29 years old with active or convalescent COVID-19.

The chain links TRBV10-1 to TRBJ2-7; 15 bases line up with TRBD2. This CDR3 has 15 amino acids. Germline assignment: CDR1 WNHNN and CDR2 SYGVQD (reference sequence). The ends lost 6 bases at V and 5 bases at J; junction bases unmatched: 5. CDR3 in DNA: TGCGCCAGCAGGGGGGGACTAGCGGGGGGCGACGAGCAGTACGTC. It translates to CASRGGLAGGDEQYV.

In DNA, the CDR3 is TGTGCCACCAGTGATCCCGGGACACCTAATCAGCCCCAGCATTTT. Translation gives CATSDPGTPNQPQHF. This rearrangement joins TRBV24-1 to TRBJ1-5, with D perhaps matching TRBD1 (6 bases). CDR3 length: 15 residues. V gave up 3 bases and J gave up 4 bases, with 12 bases separating them. Germline-derived CDR1 and CDR2 are KGHDR and SFDVKD.

The V gene is TRBV21-1, the J gene TRBJ1-2; the table calls TRBD1, which could not be checked here. TRBV21-1 constitutes a pseudogene. The CDR3 length is 11 residues. For the CDR3, the DNA is TGTGCCAGCAGAGATAGGGGTGGCTACACCTTC. Amino acids: CASRDRGGYTF.

V and J are TRBV28 and TRBJ1-2, with TRBD1 matching 10 bases. The CDR3 is made up of 14 amino acids. V shed 6 bases and J 6 bases; nucleotides not matched to a gene: 7. Germline V gene sequence: CDR1 MDHEN, CDR2 SYDVKM. The CDR3 coding sequence is TGTGCCAGCAGCTCCCCGACAGGGGGCCATGGCTACACCTTC. This encodes CASSSPTGGHGYTF.

The chain recombines TRBV9 with TRBJ1-1; D ambiguous. The CDR3 has 13 residues. Germline CDR1 reads SGDLS; CDR2 reads YYNGEE. V was trimmed by 3 bases and J by 4 bases, leaving 10 bases between them. This CDR3 is CASSASGVTEAFF. The CDR3 DNA sequence: TGTGCCAGCAGCGCCTCCGGGGTCACTGAAGCTTTCTTT.

This chain connects TRBV2 to TRBJ2-5; D might be TRBD1 (5 bases). The V and J ends lost 7 bases and 5 bases respectively, with 17 bases between them. This CDR3 is 14 amino acids long. Germline-derived CDR1 and CDR2 are SNHLY and FYNNEI. This chain's CDR3 is CASNRQGSRETQYF. In nucleotides, the CDR3 is TGTGCCAGCAACCGGCAGGGTAGTCGGGAGACCCAGTACTTC.

This clone was observed a few times. The chain joins TRBV7-2 to TRBJ2-2; TRBD2 agrees at 13 bases. CDR1 and CDR2 (germline): SGHTA, FQGNSA. After removal of 5 bases from V and 6 bases from J, the junction contained 6 bases not matched to a gene. This CDR3 has 16 residues. In DNA form, the CDR3 reads TGTGCCAGCAGCATGACTAGCGGGAGGTCGGCCGGGGAGCTGTTTTTT. This gives the protein CASSMTSGRSAGELFF. The whole variable domain, filled in from reference TRBV7-2 and TRBJ2-2, reads GAGVSQSPSNKVTEKGKDVELRCDPISGHTALYWYRQSLGQGLEFLIYFQGNSAPDKSGLPSDRFSAERTGGSVSTLTIQRTQQEDSAVYLCASSMTSGRSAGELFFGEGSRLTVL.

J is TRBJ1-5 and V is TRBV9; D not resolved. CDR3 size: 14 residues. The V gene's germline CDR1 is SGDLS and CDR2 YYNGEE. Trimming left V 3 bases short and J 0 bases short, with 7 bases between. The CDR3 here is CASSATDSNQPQHF. In nucleotides, the CDR3 is TGTGCCAGCAGCGCGACTGATAGCAATCAGCCCCAGCATTTT. The whole variable domain, filled in from reference TRBV9 and TRBJ1-5, reads DSGVTQTPKHLITATGQRVTLRCSPRSGDLSVYWYQQSLDQGLQFLIQYYNGEERAKGNILERFSAQQFPDLHSELNLSSLELGDSALYFCASSATDSNQPQHFGDGTRLSIL.

The rearrangement joins TRBV5-1 to TRBJ2-5; D perhaps matches TRBD1 (7 bases). CDR3 length equals 16 residues. The germline CDR1 and CDR2 sequences are SGHRS and YFSETQ. The V and J ends lost 4 bases and 2 bases respectively, with 18 bases between them. The CDR3 here is CASSRAGRGDQETQYF. The CDR3, as DNA: TGCGCCAGCAGCCGAGCGGGCAGGGGGGATCAAGAGACCCAGTACTTC.

This sequence joins TRBV5-6 and TRBJ1-1; a weak D match, TRBD1 (6 bases). Per the germline V gene, CDR1 is SGHDT and CDR2 is YYEEEE. The CDR3 consists of 14 residues. The ends were cut back, 9 bases at V and 5 bases at J, with 20 bases in the middle. As DNA, the CDR3 is TGTGCCACAGAGCGGGGCTTAAGGGGGACTGAAGCTTTCTTT. It specifies CATERGLRGTEAFF.

The V gene is TRBV7-2, the J gene TRBJ2-1; 9 bases fit TRBD2. After removal of 5 bases from V and 4 bases from J, the junction contained 9 bases not matched to a gene. The germline CDR1 and CDR2 sequences are SGHTA and FQGNSA. This CDR3 has 16 amino acids. The CDR3 loop reads CASSIRGTSRYNEQFF. The CDR3 DNA reads TGTGCCAGCAGCATAAGAGGGACTAGCAGATACAATGAGCAGTTCTTC.

J is TRBJ2-1 and V is TRBV24-1; 7 bases agree with TRBD1. V was pared by 3 bases and J by 6 bases, with 7 bases of the junction left unmatched. From germline, CDR1 is KGHDR and CDR2 SFDVKD. This CDR3 contains 15 residues. CDR3 DNA: TGTGCCACCAGTGATCCCAGGGGGACAATCAATGAGCAGTTCTTC. Translating gives CATSDPRGTINEQFF.

This clone appeared a single time. The rearrangement links TRBV7-2 to TRBJ2-5; tentative D call: TRBD2 (6 bases). The ends were cut back, 2 bases at V and 5 bases at J, with 18 bases in the middle. Germline assignment: CDR1 SGHTA and CDR2 FQGNSA. The CDR3 runs to 16 residues. Here the CDR3 DNA reads TGTGCCAGCAGCTTATTCGGGGCTAGCGATAGGGAGACCCAGTACTTC. It codes for CASSLFGASDRETQYF.

This rearrangement joins TRBV3-1 (or the pseudogene TRBV3-2) to TRBJ2-5; a possible D gene is TRBD2 (6 bases). The CDR3 has 13 amino acids. Germline-derived CDR1 and CDR2 are LGHDT and YNNKEL (reference sequence). The ends were cut back, 6 bases at V and 3 bases at J, with 11 bases in the middle. The CDR3 DNA follows: TGTGCCAGCAGTCCCGCTAGCGAAGAGACCCAGTACTTC. It specifies CASSPASEETQYF.

The gene calls are TRBV2 and TRBJ2-2; 9 nucleotides match TRBD1. The CDR3 has 15 amino acids. V lost 6 bases to trimming and J lost 6 bases; unmatched junction nucleotides: 8. The V gene's germline CDR1 is SNHLY and CDR2 FYNNEI. This CDR3 reads CASRAGTGRAGELFF. The CDR3, as DNA: TGTGCCAGCAGGGCCGGGACAGGGAGGGCCGGGGAGCTGTTTTTT.

V and J are TRBV6-5 and TRBJ1-4; D remains unclear. The CDR3 is 13 residues long. CDR1 is MNHEY, CDR2 SVGAGI, per germline. With 4 bases removed from V and 6 bases from J, the gap between germline ends came to 9 bases. CDR3 coding DNA: TGTGCCAGCAGTTCGCGACGGGATGAAAAACTGTTTTTT. Encoded protein: CASSSRRDEKLFF.

The chain links TRBV27 to TRBJ1-1; TRBD1 matches 7 bases. J was trimmed by 0 bases and V by 4 bases; bases with no gene match: 2. The CDR3 runs to 14 residues. The germline V gene encodes CDR1 MNHEY and CDR2 SMNVEV (reference sequence). CDR3 in amino acids: CASSWDSLNTEAFF. CDR3 in DNA: TGTGCCAGCAGTTGGGACAGCCTGAACACTGAAGCTTTCTTT.

This chain links TRBV12-5 with TRBJ1-1; 9 bases line up with TRBD1. The CDR3 spans 18 residues. Germline CDR1 and CDR2: LGHNT and FRNRAP. V lost 3 bases to trimming and J lost 5 bases; unmatched junction nucleotides: 16. The CDR3 is CASGFPRTGVGGLTEAFF. In DNA form, the CDR3 reads TGTGCTAGTGGTTTCCCACGGACAGGGGTAGGAGGGCTGACTGAAGCTTTCTTT.

V gene TRBV7-3 combines with J gene TRBJ2-3, with a tentative D call TRBD2 (6 bases). This CDR3 is built from 15 residues. The germline gives CDR1 SGHTA, CDR2 FQGTGA. V lost 2 bases to trimming and J lost 2 bases, with 11 bases between them. CDR3 nucleotide sequence: TGTGCCAGCAGCTTACAGCGGGCCACCACAGATACGCAGTATTTT. Translated, it gives CASSLQRATTDTQYF.

The chain joins TRBV24-1 to TRBJ2-1, with 9 bases fitting TRBD2. Germline V gene sequence: CDR1 KGHDR, CDR2 SFDVKD. This CDR3 is built from 16 residues. V lost 2 bases to trimming and J lost 3 bases; unmatched junction nucleotides: 4. The CDR3 nucleotides are TGTGCCACCAGTGATTCTAGCGGGGCGGACTACAATGAGCAGTTCTTC. Translated: CATSDSSGADYNEQFF.

This clone was counted a single time. The chain recombines TRBV6-5 with TRBJ2-3; D gene unclear. Trimming took off 1 base at V and 1 base at J, with 6 bases between the two ends. From germline, CDR1 is MNHEY and CDR2 SVGAGI. The CDR3 has 14 amino acids. The CDR3 DNA sequence: TGTGCCAGCAGTTACTGGTCAGGCACAGATACGCAGTATTTT. It encodes CASSYWSGTDTQYF.

The chain couples TRBV6-5 to TRBJ1-1, with D tentatively TRBD1 (5 bases). From germline, CDR1 is MNHEY and CDR2 SVGAGI. This CDR3 is built from 11 residues. The V end was cut by 8 bases, the J end by 6 bases, with 10 bases between. This CDR3 is CASEWGAEAFF. The CDR3 bases are TGTGCCAGCGAATGGGGCGCTGAAGCTTTCTTT.

The chain joins TRBV5-1 to TRBJ2-3, with D uncertain. CDR1 and CDR2 (germline): SGHRS, YFSETQ. Trimming took 4 bases from V and 2 from J, leaving 14 bases between them. This CDR3 contains 15 residues. The CDR3 DNA is TGCGCCAGCAGCACACGCGGCCCTTTCACAGATACGCAGTATTTT. This translates into CASSTRGPFTDTQYF.

V usage is TRBV7-9 and J usage is TRBJ1-2; D is undetermined. The CDR3 runs to 13 residues. Trimming removed 5 bases from V and 8 bases from J, with 15 bases in between. CDR1 SEHNR and CDR2 FQNEAQ come from the germline V gene (reference sequence). The CDR3 region is CASSPNGRGGYTF. The CDR3 DNA sequence: TGTGCCAGCAGCCCAAATGGGCGTGGAGGCTACACCTTC.

The V and J genes are TRBV11-3 and TRBJ2-7; 11 positions match TRBD1. The germline V gene has CDR1 SGHNT and CDR2 YENEEA. This CDR3 is 15 amino acids long. Trimming at V came to 5 bases and at J to 2 bases, leaving 5 bases not matched to a gene. The CDR3 DNA follows: TGTGCCAGCAGCCGTGGACAGGGGGCGACCTACGAGCAGTACTTC. As protein: CASSRGQGATYEQYF.

The V gene is TRBV7-2, the J gene TRBJ1-1; no definite D call. This CDR3 is 14 amino acids long. V shed 1 base and J shed 8 bases, with 14 bases lying between them. The V gene's germline CDR1 is SGHTA and CDR2 FQGNSA. CDR3 coding DNA: TGTGCCAGCAGCTTAGACAGCGGAAGATCGGAAGCTTTCTTT. It encodes CASSLDSGRSEAFF.

The rearrangement uses TRBV2 and TRBJ2-7, with D maybe TRBD2 (5 bases). CDR3 length: 15 residues. Deletions cut 4 bases from V and 1 base from J, with 14 bases between. CDR1 is SNHLY, CDR2 FYNNEI, per germline. The CDR3 sequence is CASSVGRMGSYEQYV. The CDR3, as DNA: TGTGCCAGCAGTGTAGGGAGAATGGGGTCCTACGAGCAGTACGTC.

This clone came up a few times. The chain is built from TRBV10-3 and TRBJ1-6; D gene ambiguous. From germline, CDR1 is ENHRY and CDR2 SYGVKD. The germline V and J ends were trimmed by 4 bases and 4 bases, with 2 bases remaining between them. The CDR3 contains 12 residues. The CDR3 sequence: CAISAYNSPLHF. Written as DNA, the CDR3 is TGTGCCATCAGTGCTTATAATTCACCCCTCCACTTT.

CDR3 region: CASSSDRVVANVLTF. Written as DNA, the CDR3 is TGTGCCAGCAGTTCCGACAGGGTAGTGGCCAACGTCCTGACTTTC. The rearrangement links TRBV6-6 to TRBJ2-6, with 7 nucleotides matching TRBD1. Germline lookup yields CDR1 MNHNY and CDR2 SVGAGI (reference sequence). The junction had 6 bases not matched to a gene; V was cut back by 4 bases and J by 6 bases. The CDR3 loop spans 15 amino acids.

The chain joins TRBV30 to TRBJ1-1; 9 bases are shared with TRBD1. Germline V lookup: CDR1 GTSNPN, CDR2 SVGIG (reference sequence). The CDR3 covers 15 residues. V lost 1 base, J lost 1 base, and 4 bases stayed unmatched. The DNA of the CDR3 is TGTGCCTGGAGTGGCGGGACAGGGAGGAACACTGAAGCTTTCTTT. Translating gives CAWSGGTGRNTEAFF.

V and J are TRBV30 and TRBJ2-2; D is uncertain. V shed 1 base and J shed 1 base, with 10 bases lying between them. The CDR3 extends over 15 amino acids. Germline CDR1 reads GTSNPN; CDR2 reads SVGIG (reference sequence). The CDR3 here is CAWSGAPENTGELFF. The CDR3, as DNA: TGTGCCTGGAGTGGGGCTCCCGAGAACACCGGGGAGCTGTTTTTT.